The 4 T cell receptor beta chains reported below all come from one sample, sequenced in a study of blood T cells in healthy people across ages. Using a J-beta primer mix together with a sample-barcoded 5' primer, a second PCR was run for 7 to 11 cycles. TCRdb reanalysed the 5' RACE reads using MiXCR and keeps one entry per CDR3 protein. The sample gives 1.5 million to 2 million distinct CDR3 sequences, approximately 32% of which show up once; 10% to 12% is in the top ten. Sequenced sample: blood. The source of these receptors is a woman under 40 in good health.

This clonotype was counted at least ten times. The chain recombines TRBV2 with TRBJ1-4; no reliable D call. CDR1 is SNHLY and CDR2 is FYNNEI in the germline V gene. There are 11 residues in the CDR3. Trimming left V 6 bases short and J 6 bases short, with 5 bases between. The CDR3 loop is CASSYDEKLFF. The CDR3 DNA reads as TGTGCCAGCAGCTACGATGAAAAACTGTTTTTT.

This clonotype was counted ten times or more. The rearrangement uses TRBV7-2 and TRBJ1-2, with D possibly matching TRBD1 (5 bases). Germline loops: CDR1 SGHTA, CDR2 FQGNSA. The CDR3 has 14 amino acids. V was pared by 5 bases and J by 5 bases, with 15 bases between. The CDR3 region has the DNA TGTGCCAGCAGCGAAACAGGACTCCGGTATGGCTACACCTTC. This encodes CASSETGLRYGYTF.

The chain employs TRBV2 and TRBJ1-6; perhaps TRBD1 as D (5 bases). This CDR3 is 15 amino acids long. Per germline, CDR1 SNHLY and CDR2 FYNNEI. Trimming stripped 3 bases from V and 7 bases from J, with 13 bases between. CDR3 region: CASSDGGSVNSPLHF. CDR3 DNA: TGTGCCAGCAGTGATGGGGGATCGGTGAATTCACCCCTCCACTTT.

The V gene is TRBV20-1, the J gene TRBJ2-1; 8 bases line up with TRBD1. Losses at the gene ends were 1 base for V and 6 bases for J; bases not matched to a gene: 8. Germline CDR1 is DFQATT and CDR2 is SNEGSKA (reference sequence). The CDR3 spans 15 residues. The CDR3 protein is CSARAGGVRFNEQFF. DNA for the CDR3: TGCAGTGCTAGAGCAGGGGGCGTCAGATTCAATGAGCAGTTCTTC.